One TCR beta chain is described in this entry. Antigen specificity is unknown. The data belong to a study of post-analysis software for immune sequencing data. Overall study findings and caveats: Controls' normalized Chao1 diversity significantly exceeded that of multiple sclerosis patients. With TRBV5-6, TRBV5-1 and TRBV20-1 included, about five TRBV segments were more frequent in patients than in controls.

Unique molecular identifiers were carried by the TCR beta cDNA libraries. TCRdb itself ran the PCR reads through MiXCR, one entry per CDR3 protein. Seen here are a few hundred thousand distinct CDR3 sequences, around 34% observed once, and the top ten hold around 6.1%. Germline V gene lookup returns CDR1 KGHSH and CDR2 LQKENI. The CDR3 runs 14 residues. V was pared by 0 bases and J by 5 bases, with 9 bases between. The clonotype comes from a girl aged 2 to 17 with multiple sclerosis. This chain uses TRBV18 with TRBJ2-3, with D perhaps TRBD2 (6 bases). The specimen was blood. The CDR3 nucleotides read TGTGCCAGCTCACCACCGACTAGGAGAGATACGCAGTATTTT. This translates into CASSPPTRRDTQYF.